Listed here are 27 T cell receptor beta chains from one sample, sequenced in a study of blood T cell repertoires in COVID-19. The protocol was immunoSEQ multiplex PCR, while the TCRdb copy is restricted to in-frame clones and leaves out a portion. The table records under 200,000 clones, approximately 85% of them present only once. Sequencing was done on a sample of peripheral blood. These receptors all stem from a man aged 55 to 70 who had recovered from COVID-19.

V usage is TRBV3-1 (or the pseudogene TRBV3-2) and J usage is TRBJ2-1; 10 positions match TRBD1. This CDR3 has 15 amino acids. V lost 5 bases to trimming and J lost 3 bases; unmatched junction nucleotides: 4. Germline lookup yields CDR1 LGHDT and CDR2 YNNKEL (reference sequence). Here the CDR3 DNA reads TGTGCCAGCAGCGAGGGACAGGGGTACTACAATGAGCAGTTCTTC. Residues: CASSEGQGYYNEQFF.

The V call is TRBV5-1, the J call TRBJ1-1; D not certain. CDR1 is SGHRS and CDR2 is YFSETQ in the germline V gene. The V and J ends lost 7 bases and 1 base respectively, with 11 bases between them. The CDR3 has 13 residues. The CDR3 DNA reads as TGCGCCAGCGGTTGGCGGCCGAACACTGAAGCTTTCTTT. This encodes CASGWRPNTEAFF.

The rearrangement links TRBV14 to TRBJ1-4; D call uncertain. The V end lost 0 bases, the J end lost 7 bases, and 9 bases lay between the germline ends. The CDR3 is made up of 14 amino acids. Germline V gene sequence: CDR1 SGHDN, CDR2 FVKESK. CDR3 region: CASSQDFGIEKLFF. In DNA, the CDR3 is TGTGCCAGCAGCCAAGATTTCGGGATTGAAAAACTGTTTTTT.

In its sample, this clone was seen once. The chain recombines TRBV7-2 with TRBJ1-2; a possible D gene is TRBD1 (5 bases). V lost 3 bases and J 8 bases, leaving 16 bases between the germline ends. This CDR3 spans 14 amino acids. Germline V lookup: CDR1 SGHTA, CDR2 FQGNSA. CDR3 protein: CASSLRDGLKGYTF. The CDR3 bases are TGTGCCAGCAGCTTGCGGGACGGTTTGAAAGGCTACACCTTC.

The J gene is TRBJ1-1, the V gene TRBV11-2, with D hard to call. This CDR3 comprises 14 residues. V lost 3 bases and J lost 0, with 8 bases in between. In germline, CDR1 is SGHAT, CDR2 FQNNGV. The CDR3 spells CASSLNSLNTEAFF. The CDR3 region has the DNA TGTGCCAGCAGCTTGAACAGCTTGAACACTGAAGCTTTCTTT. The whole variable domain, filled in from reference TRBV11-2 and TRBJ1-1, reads EAGVAQSPRYKIIEKRQSVAFWCNPISGHATLYWYQQILGQGPKLLIQFQNNGVVDDSQLPKDRFSAERLKGVDSTLKIQPAKLEDSAVYLCASSLNSLNTEAFFGQGTRLTVV.

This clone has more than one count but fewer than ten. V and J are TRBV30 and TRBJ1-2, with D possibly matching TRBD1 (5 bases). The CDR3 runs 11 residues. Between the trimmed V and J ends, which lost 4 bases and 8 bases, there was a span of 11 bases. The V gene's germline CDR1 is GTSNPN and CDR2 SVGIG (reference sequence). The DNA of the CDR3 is TGTGCCTGGATCGGGGGAGGAGGCTACACCTTC. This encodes CAWIGGGGYTF.

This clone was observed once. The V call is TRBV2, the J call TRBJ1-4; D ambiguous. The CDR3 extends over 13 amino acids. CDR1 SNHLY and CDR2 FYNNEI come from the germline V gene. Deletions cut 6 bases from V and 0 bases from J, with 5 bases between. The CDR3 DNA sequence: TGTGCCAGCAGGTACTCAACTAATGAAAAACTGTTTTTT. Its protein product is CASRYSTNEKLFF.

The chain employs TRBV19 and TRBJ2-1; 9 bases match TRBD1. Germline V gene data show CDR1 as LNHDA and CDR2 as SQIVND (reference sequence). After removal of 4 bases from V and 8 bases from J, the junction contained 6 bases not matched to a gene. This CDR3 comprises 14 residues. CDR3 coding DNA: TGTGCCAGTAGTAAGGAGGACAGGGGCGATGAGCAGTTCTTC. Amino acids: CASSKEDRGDEQFF. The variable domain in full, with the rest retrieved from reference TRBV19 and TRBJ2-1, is DGGITQSPKYLFRKEGQNVTLSCEQNLNHDAMYWYRQDPGQGLRLIYYSQIVNDFQKGDIAEGYSVSREKKESFPLTVTSAQKNPTAFYLCASSKEDRGDEQFFGPGTRLTVL.

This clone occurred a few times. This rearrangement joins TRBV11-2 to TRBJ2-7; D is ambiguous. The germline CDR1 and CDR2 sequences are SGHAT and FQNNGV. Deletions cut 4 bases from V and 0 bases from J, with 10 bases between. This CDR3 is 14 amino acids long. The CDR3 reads CASSSRHSSYEQYF. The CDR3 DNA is TGTGCCAGCAGCTCCAGACATAGCTCCTACGAGCAGTACTTC.

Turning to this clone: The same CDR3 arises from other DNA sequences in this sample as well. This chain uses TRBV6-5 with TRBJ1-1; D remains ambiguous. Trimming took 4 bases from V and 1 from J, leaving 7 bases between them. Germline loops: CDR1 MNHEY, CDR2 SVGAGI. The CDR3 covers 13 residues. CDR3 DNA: TGTGCCAGCAGTTCTCGAGAGAACACTGAAGCTTTCTTT. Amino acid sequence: CASSSRENTEAFF.

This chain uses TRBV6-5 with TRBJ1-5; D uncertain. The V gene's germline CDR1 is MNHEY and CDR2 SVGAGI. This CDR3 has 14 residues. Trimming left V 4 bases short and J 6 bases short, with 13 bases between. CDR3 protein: CASSSGGLSQPQHF. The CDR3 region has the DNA TGTGCCAGCAGTTCTGGAGGTTTGAGTCAGCCCCAGCATTTT.

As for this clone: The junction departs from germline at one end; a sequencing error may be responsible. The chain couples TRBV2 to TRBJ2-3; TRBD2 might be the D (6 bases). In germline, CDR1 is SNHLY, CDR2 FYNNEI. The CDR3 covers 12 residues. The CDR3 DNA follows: TGTGCCAGCAGTGGGGGGGACTCCCGGAAGAGCTTT. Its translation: CASSGGDSRKSF.

Here the CDR3 DNA reads TGTGCCAGCAGTGGTATCGGGACAGGGTCAAGTCAGCCCCAGCATTTT. It yields the protein CASSGIGTGSSQPQHF. V gene TRBV2 combines with J gene TRBJ1-5, with 9 bases matching TRBD1. The CDR3 has 16 amino acids. J lost 6 bases, V lost 4 bases, and 10 bases had no gene match. The germline V gene has CDR1 SNHLY and CDR2 FYNNEI.

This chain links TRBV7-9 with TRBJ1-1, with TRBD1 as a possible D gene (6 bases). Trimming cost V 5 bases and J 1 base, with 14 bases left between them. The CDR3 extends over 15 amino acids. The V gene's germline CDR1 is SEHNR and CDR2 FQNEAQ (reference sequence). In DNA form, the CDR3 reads TGTGCCAGCAGCCCGAGACAGGTGGGGAACACTGAAGCTTTCTTT. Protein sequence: CASSPRQVGNTEAFF.

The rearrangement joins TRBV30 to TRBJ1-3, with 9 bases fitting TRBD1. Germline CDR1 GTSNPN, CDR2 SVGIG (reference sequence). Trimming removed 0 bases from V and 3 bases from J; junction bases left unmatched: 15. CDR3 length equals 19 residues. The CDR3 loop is CAWSVIRSSGTGHGNTIYF. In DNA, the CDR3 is TGTGCCTGGAGTGTTATACGATCGTCCGGGACAGGGCATGGAAACACCATATATTTT.

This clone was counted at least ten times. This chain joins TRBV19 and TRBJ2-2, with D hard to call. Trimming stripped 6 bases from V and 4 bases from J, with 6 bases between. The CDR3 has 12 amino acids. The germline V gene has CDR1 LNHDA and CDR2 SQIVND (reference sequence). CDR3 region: CASSPGTGELFF. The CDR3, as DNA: TGTGCCAGTAGCCCCGGCACCGGGGAGCTGTTTTTT.

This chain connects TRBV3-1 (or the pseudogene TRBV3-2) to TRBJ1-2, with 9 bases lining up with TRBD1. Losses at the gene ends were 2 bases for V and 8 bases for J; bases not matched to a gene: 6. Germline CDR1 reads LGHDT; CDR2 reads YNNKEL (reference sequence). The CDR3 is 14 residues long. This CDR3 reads CASSQSGTGSGYTF. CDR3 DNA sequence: TGTGCCAGCAGCCAATCCGGGACAGGGTCAGGCTACACCTTC.

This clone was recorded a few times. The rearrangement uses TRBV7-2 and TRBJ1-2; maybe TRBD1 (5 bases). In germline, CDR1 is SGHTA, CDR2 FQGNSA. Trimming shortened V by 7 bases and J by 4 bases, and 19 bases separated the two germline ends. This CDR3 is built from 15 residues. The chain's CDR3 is CASTLAITGGYGYTF. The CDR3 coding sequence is TGTGCCAGCACCCTAGCCATTACAGGCGGCTATGGCTACACCTTC.

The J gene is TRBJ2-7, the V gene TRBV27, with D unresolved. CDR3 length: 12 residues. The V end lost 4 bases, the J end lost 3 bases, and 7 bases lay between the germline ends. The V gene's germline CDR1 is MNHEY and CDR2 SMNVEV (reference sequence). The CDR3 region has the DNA TGTGCCAGCAGTTCGACGGGCTACGAGCAGTACTTC. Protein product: CASSSTGYEQYF.

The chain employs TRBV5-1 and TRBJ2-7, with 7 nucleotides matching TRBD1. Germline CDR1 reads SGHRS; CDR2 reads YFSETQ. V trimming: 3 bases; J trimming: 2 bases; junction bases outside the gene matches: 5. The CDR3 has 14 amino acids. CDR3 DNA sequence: TGCGCCAGCAGCTCCCGGACAGGAGCCTACGAGCAGTACTTC. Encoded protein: CASSSRTGAYEQYF. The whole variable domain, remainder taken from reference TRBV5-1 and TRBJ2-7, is KAGVTQTPRYLIKTRGQQVTLSCSPISGHRSVSWYQQTPGQGLQFLFEYFSETQRNKGNFPGRFSGRQFSNSRSEMNVSTLELGDSALYLCASSSRTGAYEQYFGPGTRLTVT.

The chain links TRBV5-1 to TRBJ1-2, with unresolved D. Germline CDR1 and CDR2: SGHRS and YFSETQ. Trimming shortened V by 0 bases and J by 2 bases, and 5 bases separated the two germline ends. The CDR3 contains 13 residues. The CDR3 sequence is CASSLDRNYGYTF. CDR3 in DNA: TGCGCCAGCAGCTTGGACAGAAACTATGGCTACACCTTC.

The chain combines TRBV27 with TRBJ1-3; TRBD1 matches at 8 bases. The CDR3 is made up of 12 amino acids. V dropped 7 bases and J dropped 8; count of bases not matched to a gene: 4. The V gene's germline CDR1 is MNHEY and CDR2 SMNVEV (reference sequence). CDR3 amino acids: CASTGQGDTIYF. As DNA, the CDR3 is TGTGCCAGCACCGGACAGGGCGACACCATATATTTT.

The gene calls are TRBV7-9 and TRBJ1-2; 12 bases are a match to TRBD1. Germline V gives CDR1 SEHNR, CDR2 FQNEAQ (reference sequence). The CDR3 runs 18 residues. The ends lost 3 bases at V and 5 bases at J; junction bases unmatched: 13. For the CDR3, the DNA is TGTGCCAGCAGCTTTAATACCGGGACAGGGGGCCGCAGGTATGGCTACACCTTC. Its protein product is CASSFNTGTGGRRYGYTF.

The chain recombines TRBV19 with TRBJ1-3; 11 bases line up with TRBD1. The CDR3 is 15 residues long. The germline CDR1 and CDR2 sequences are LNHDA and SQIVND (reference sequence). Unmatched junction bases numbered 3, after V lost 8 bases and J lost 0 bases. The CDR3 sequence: CASSGTGGSGNTIYF. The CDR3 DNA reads TGTGCCAGTTCCGGGACAGGGGGCTCTGGAAACACCATATATTTT.

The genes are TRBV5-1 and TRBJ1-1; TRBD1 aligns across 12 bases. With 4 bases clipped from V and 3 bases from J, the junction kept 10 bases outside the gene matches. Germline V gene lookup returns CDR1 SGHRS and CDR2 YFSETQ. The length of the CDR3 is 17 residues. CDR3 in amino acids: CASSPGTGGLRDTEAFF. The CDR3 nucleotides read TGCGCCAGCAGCCCGGGGACAGGGGGCCTTAGGGACACTGAAGCTTTCTTT.

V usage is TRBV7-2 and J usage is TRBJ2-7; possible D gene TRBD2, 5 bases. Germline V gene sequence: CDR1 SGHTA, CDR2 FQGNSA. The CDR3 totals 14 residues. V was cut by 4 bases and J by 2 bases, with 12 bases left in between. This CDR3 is CASSSRGGAYEQYF. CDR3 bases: TGTGCCAGCAGCTCCCGGGGTGGGGCCTACGAGCAGTACTTC.

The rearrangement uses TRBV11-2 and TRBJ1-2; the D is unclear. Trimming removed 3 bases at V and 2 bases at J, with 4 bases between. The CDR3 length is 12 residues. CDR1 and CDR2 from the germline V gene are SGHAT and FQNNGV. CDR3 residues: CASSFENYGYTF. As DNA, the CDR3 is TGTGCCAGCAGCTTCGAGAACTATGGCTACACCTTC.